These 5 T cell receptor beta chains were sequenced from one sample in a study of OX40 agonist ivuxolimab in advanced cancers. The table came from immunoSEQ multiplex PCR; TCRdb's copy has only in-frame clones and leaves some out. The sample holds 100,000 to 150,000 clones; roughly 91% are singletons and the top ten take under 1.3%. Sequencing used CD4+ or CD8+ T cells sorted from blood, obtained in a trial of the OX40 agonist ivuxolimab. These receptor sequences come from an adult with an advanced solid tumor such as melanoma, head and neck, liver or kidney cancer.

J is TRBJ2-3 and V is TRBV11-3; D uncertain. Germline V gene data show CDR1 as SGHNT and CDR2 as YENEEA. The CDR3 has 18 residues. Deletions cut 5 bases from V and 0 bases from J, with 21 bases between. The CDR3 reads CASSPGRSLGASTDTQYF. The CDR3 DNA follows: TGTGCCAGCAGCCCCGGCCGTTCGTTAGGCGCTAGCACAGATACGCAGTATTTT.

The chain employs TRBV7-2 and TRBJ2-7; D is undetermined. Trimming left V 4 bases short and J 5 bases short, with 18 bases between. Germline CDR1 and CDR2: SGHTA and FQGNSA. The CDR3 spans 15 residues. CDR3 in amino acids: CASSSLESGPHEQYF. The CDR3 bases are TGTGCCAGCAGCTCTCTAGAGTCCGGACCACACGAGCAGTACTTC.

This chain links TRBV6-5 with TRBJ2-7, with unresolved D. V was trimmed by 6 bases and J by 3 bases, leaving 12 bases between them. The germline gives CDR1 MNHEY, CDR2 SVGAGI. CDR3 length equals 13 residues. CDR3 residues: CASSIQLHYEQYF. The CDR3 DNA reads TGTGCCAGCAGCATCCAACTCCACTACGAGCAGTACTTC.

The chain has TRBV19 and TRBJ2-4; no firm D call. This CDR3 region has 13 residues. V lost 6 bases and J 5 bases, leaving 11 bases between the germline ends. Germline V gene data show CDR1 as LNHDA and CDR2 as SQIVND (reference sequence). CDR3 loop: CASSEWVENIQYF. The CDR3 nucleotides are TGTGCCAGTAGCGAATGGGTGGAAAACATTCAGTACTTC.

The chain combines TRBV11-2 with TRBJ1-1; no reliable D call. The V end was cut by 5 bases, the J end by 1 base, with 14 bases between. The CDR3 totals 15 residues. Per the germline V gene, CDR1 is SGHAT and CDR2 is FQNNGV. The CDR3: CASSRASGSNTEAFF. The CDR3 region has the DNA TGTGCCAGCAGCCGGGCCTCCGGGTCGAACACTGAAGCTTTCTTT.